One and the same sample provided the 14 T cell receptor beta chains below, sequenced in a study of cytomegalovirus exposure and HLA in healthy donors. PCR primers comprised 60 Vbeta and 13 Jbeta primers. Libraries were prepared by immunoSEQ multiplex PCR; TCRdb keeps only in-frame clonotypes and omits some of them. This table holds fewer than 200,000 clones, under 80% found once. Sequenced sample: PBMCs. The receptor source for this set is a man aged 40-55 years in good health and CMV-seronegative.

The CDR3 reads CASSLNRQTDYEQYF. The CDR3, as DNA: TGCGCCAGCAGCTTGAACAGGCAGACCGACTACGAGCAGTACTTC. The chain links TRBV5-1 to TRBJ2-7, with D possibly matching TRBD1 (5 bases). This CDR3 region has 15 residues. Looked up from germline, CDR1 is SGHRS and CDR2 is YFSETQ. Trimming took 1 base from V and 3 from J, leaving 14 bases between them.

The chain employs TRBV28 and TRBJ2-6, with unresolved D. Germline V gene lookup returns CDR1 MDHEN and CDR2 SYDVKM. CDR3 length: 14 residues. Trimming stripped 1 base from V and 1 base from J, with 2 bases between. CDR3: CASSLSSGANVLTF. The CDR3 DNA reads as TGTGCCAGCAGTTTATCTTCTGGGGCCAACGTCCTGACTTTC.

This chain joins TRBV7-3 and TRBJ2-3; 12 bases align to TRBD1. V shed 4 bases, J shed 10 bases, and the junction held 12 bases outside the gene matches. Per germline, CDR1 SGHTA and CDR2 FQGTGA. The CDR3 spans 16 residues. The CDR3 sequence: CASSSFGDRGRMAQYF. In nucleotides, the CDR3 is TGTGCCAGCAGCTCCTTCGGGGACAGGGGGCGAATGGCGCAGTATTTT. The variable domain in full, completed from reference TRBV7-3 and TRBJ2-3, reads GAGVSQTPSNKVTEKGKYVELRCDPISGHTALYWYRQSLGQGPEFLIYFQGTGAADDSGLPNDRFFAVRPEGSVSTLKIQRTERGDSAVYLCASSSFGDRGRMAQYFGPGTRLTVL.

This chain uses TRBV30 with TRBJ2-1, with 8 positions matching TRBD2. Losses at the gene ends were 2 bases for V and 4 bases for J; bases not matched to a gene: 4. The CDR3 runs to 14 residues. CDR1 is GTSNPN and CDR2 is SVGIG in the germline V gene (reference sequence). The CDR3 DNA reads TGTGCCTGGAGTCCGGTAGCGGGGTACAATGAGCAGTTCTTC. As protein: CAWSPVAGYNEQFF.

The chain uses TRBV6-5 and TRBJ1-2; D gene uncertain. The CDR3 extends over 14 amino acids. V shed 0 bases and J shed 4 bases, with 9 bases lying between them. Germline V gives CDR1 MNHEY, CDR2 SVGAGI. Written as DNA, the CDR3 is TGTGCCAGCAGTTACTCGACTTTTAGCTATGGCTACACCTTC. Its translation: CASSYSTFSYGYTF.

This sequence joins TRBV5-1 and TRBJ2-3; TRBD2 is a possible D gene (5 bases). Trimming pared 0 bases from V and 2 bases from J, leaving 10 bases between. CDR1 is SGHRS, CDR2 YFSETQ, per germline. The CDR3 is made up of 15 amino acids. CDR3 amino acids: CASSLVGGYTDTQYF. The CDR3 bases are TGCGCCAGCAGCTTGGTTGGCGGGTACACAGATACGCAGTATTTT.

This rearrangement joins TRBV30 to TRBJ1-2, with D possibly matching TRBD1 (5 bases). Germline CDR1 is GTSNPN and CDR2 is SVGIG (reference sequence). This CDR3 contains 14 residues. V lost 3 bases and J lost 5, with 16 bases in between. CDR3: CAWRSLAGRYGYTF. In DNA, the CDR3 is TGTGCCTGGAGGTCTCTGGCAGGGAGGTATGGCTACACCTTC.

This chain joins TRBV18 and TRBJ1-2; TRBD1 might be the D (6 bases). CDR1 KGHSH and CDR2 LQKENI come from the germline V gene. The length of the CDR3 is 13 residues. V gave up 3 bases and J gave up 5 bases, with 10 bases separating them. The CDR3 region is CASSPLDSYGYTF. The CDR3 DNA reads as TGTGCCAGCTCACCTTTGGACAGTTATGGCTACACCTTC.

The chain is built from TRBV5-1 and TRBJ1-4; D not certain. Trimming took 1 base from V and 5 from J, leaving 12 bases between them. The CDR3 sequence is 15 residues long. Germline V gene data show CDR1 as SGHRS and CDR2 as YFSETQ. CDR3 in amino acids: CASSLLAVENEKLFF. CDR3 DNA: TGCGCCAGCAGCTTGTTAGCGGTCGAAAATGAAAAACTGTTTTTT. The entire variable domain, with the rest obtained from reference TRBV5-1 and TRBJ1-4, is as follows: KAGVTQTPRYLIKTRGQQVTLSCSPISGHRSVSWYQQTPGQGLQFLFEYFSETQRNKGNFPGRFSGRQFSNSRSEMNVSTLELGDSALYLCASSLLAVENEKLFFGSGTQLSVL.

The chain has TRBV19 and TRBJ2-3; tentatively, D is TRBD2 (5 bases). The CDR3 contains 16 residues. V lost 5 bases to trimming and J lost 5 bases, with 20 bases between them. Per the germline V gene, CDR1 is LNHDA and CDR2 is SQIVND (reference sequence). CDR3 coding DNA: TGTGCCAGTAGTGATCAAGCGGTGGATGTCAGAGATACGCAGTATTTT. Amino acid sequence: CASSDQAVDVRDTQYF.

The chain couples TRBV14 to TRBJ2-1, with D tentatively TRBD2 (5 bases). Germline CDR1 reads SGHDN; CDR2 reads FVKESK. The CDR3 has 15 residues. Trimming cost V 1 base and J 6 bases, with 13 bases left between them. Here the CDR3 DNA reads TGTGCCAGCAGCCAAGGTCTCGGGCGGGCCAATGAGCAGTTCTTC. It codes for CASSQGLGRANEQFF. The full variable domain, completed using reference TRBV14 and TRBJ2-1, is EAGVTQFPSHSVIEKGQTVTLRCDPISGHDNLYWYRRVMGKEIKFLLHFVKESKQDESGMPNNRFLAERTGGTYSTLKVQPAELEDSGVYFCASSQGLGRANEQFFGPGTRLTVL.

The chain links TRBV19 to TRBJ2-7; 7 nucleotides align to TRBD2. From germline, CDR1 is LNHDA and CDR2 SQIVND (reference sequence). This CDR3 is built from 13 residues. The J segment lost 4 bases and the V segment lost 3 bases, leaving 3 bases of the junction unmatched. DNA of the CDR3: TGTGCCAGTAGTATTGGGGGAGGGTACGAGCAGTACTTC. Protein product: CASSIGGGYEQYF.

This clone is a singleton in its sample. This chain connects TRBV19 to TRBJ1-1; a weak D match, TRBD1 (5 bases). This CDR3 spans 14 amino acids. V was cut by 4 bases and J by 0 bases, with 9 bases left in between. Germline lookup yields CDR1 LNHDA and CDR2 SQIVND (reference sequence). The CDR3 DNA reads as TGTGCCAGTAGTAGGGGGGTCGTGAACACTGAAGCTTTCTTT. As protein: CASSRGVVNTEAFF.

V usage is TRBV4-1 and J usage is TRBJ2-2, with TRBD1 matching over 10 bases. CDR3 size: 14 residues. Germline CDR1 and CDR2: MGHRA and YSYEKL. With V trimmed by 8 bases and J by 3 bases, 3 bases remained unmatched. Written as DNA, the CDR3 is TGCGCCAGCGAGGGACAGGGGTACACCGGGGAGCTGTTTTTT. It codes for CASEGQGYTGELFF.